This passage covers 27 T cell receptor beta chains from one sample sequenced in a study of T cell repertoires in cytomegalovirus infection. TCRdb processed the reads anew with MiXCR; each CDR3 protein has one entry. The sample carries around 340,000 distinct CDR3 sequences, almost 30% recorded once. No antigen has been assigned to these receptors. The material sequenced was cultured PBMCs, taken from culture after CMV antigen stimulation. These receptor sequences come from a human donor in good health (CMV status not recorded). Some clones in this sample may be carry-over from other donors' samples.

The rearrangement links TRBV5-6 to TRBJ2-3, with D unresolved. CDR1 SGHDT and CDR2 YYEEEE come from the germline V gene. The CDR3 covers 16 residues. Trimming removed 4 bases from V and 4 bases from J, with 19 bases in between. The DNA for the CDR3 is TGTGCCAGCAGCCGATCTCCCTCAGAAAGAGCAGATACGCAGTATTTT. It translates to CASSRSPSERADTQYF.

The J gene is TRBJ1-4, the V gene TRBV29-1, with D unresolved. V dropped 0 bases and J dropped 6 bases, with 14 bases sitting between them. Germline CDR1 SQVTM, CDR2 ANQGSEA. The CDR3 sequence is 15 residues long. CDR3 sequence: CSVEESGMSDEKLFF. The DNA of the CDR3 is TGCAGCGTTGAAGAATCTGGGATGTCGGATGAAAAACTGTTTTTT.

Ten or more counts support this clonotype. The chain has TRBV7-2 and TRBJ2-1; 8 nucleotides line up with TRBD1. CDR1 and CDR2 from the germline V gene are SGHTA and FQGNSA. This CDR3 has 14 amino acids. V lost 5 bases and J lost 16; bases outside the gene matches: 16. This chain's CDR3 is CASSLRIRQGRGFF. The CDR3 DNA is TGTGCCAGCAGCCTGAGGATCAGACAGGGGAGAGGATTCTTC. The full variable domain, in which reference TRBV7-2 and TRBJ2-1 provide the parts outside the CDR3, is GAGVSQSPSNKVTEKGKDVELRCDPISGHTALYWYRQSLGQGLEFLIYFQGNSAPDKSGLPSDRFSAERTGGSVSTLTIQRTQQEDSAVYLCASSLRIRQGRGFFGPGTRLTVL.

The rearrangement uses TRBV6-2 or TRBV6-3 and TRBJ2-7; TRBD1 or TRBD2 may be the D gene (5 bases each). Germline CDR1 reads MNHEY; CDR2 reads SVGEGT. Trimming stripped 7 bases from V and 6 bases from J, with 19 bases between. CDR3 length: 14 residues. This CDR3 reads CASTGPRRGTEQYF. CDR3 coding DNA: TGTGCCAGCACGGGCCCCCGGCGAGGGACCGAGCAGTACTTC.

There are a few counts of this clonotype. V usage is TRBV6-1 and J usage is TRBJ1-4, with D unclear. This CDR3 region has 13 residues. Germline CDR1 is MNHNS and CDR2 is SASEGT. Trimming left V 5 bases short and J 8 bases short, with 12 bases between. The DNA for the CDR3 is TGTGCCAGCAGTAAAGGGCGCAGCGAAAAACTGTTTTTT. Translation: CASSKGRSEKLFF.

V usage is TRBV28 and J usage is TRBJ2-7; D ambiguous. Looked up from germline, CDR1 is MDHEN and CDR2 is SYDVKM. The CDR3 has 14 amino acids. The V gene lost 7 bases and the J gene lost 2 bases, with 15 bases spanning the gap. The CDR3 bases are TGTGCCAGCACCAAACATGGTTTCGCCTACGAGCAGTACTTC. This gives the protein CASTKHGFAYEQYF.

The chain recombines TRBV6-2 or TRBV6-3 with TRBJ2-7; D remains unclear. V gave up 10 bases and J gave up 6 bases, with 22 bases separating them. CDR1 and CDR2 (germline): MNHEY, SVGEGT. CDR3 length: 14 residues. For the CDR3, the DNA is TGTGCCATCAGCACTTCTAACCGTGTTGGCGAGCAGTACTTC. This encodes CAISTSNRVGEQYF.

Here the CDR3 reads CASSLKAGTANEKLFF. The CDR3 DNA sequence: TGTGCCAGCAGTTTAAAAGCCGGGACAGCTAATGAAAAACTGTTTTTT. The chain is built from TRBV27 and TRBJ1-4; TRBD1 matches 7 bases. This CDR3 region has 16 residues. V gave up 2 bases and J gave up 3 bases; unmatched junction bases: 6. CDR1 and CDR2 (germline): MNHEY, SMNVEV (reference sequence).

V gene TRBV20-1 combines with J gene TRBJ2-1; D ambiguous. Germline values: CDR1 DFQATT, CDR2 SNEGSKA (reference sequence). Trimming cost V 3 bases and J 1 base, with 4 bases left between them. There are 12 residues in the CDR3. The CDR3 DNA sequence: TGCAGTGCTAGCGGTTCCTACAATGAGCAGTTCTTC. It specifies CSASGSYNEQFF.

V usage is TRBV7-3 and J usage is TRBJ2-1; D call uncertain. Trimming removed 5 bases from V and 9 bases from J, with 14 bases in between. The CDR3 covers 13 residues. Germline lookup yields CDR1 SGHTA and CDR2 FQGTGA. The CDR3, as DNA: TGTGCCAGCAGCCACGGACCCGGGCCTGAGCAGTTCTTC. It codes for CASSHGPGPEQFF.

V usage is TRBV19 and J usage is TRBJ2-2; 8 bases are shared with TRBD2. V shed 6 bases and J 9 bases; nucleotides not matched to a gene: 18. The CDR3 totals 17 residues. CDR1 and CDR2 (germline): LNHDA, SQIVND (reference sequence). The CDR3 loop reads CASRGKYGRADIRELFF. The CDR3 region has the DNA TGTGCCAGTAGGGGGAAATACGGGAGGGCCGATATCAGGGAGCTGTTTTTT.

This rearrangement joins TRBV20-1 to TRBJ2-5; D call uncertain. V lost 0 bases and J lost 1, with 15 bases in between. In germline, CDR1 is DFQATT, CDR2 SNEGSKA (reference sequence). CDR3 length: 16 amino acids. The CDR3 region has the DNA TGCAGTGCTAGAGATAGGGCACCAATCCTCCAAGAGACCCAGTACTTC. It translates to CSARDRAPILQETQYF.

This clonotype has a handful of counts. V is TRBV25-1 and J is TRBJ1-1; D unclear. The V and J ends lost 10 bases and 1 base respectively, with 19 bases between them. Per germline, CDR1 MGHDK and CDR2 SYGVNS. There are 15 residues in the CDR3. The CDR3 sequence: CAKQLSTEGNTEAFF. Here the CDR3 DNA reads TGTGCCAAACAACTTTCCACGGAGGGGAACACTGAAGCTTTCTTT.

V gene TRBV3-1 combines with J gene TRBJ2-7; weak D call: TRBD1 (6 bases). This CDR3 contains 15 residues. Per the germline V gene, CDR1 is LGHDT and CDR2 is YNNKEL (reference sequence). V lost 3 bases and J 3 bases, leaving 15 bases between the germline ends. CDR3 sequence (DNA): TGTGCCAGCAGCCACCGTTCCAGGGGCCGCTACGAGCAGTACTTC. This codes for CASSHRSRGRYEQYF.

The chain has TRBV20-1 and TRBJ1-5, with D perhaps TRBD1 (6 bases). The germline CDR1 and CDR2 sequences are DFQATT and SNEGSKA (reference sequence). V was cut by 0 bases and J by 7 bases, with 19 bases left in between. This CDR3 comprises 16 residues. CDR3 in DNA: TGCAGTGCTAGAGATCCCCGGACAGATTTGCTCCAGCCCCAGCATTTT. Its protein is CSARDPRTDLLQPQHF.

The chain has TRBV28 and TRBJ2-7; TRBD2 is a possible D gene (5 bases). This CDR3 has 14 residues. V lost 5 bases, J lost 2 bases, and 13 bases lay in between. CDR1 is MDHEN and CDR2 is SYDVKM in the germline V gene. The CDR3 protein is CASSTSRGTYEQYF. The CDR3 DNA is TGTGCCAGCAGTACAAGTAGAGGGACCTACGAGCAGTACTTC.

A single count supports this clonotype. The chain uses TRBV28 and TRBJ2-3; D perhaps matches TRBD1 (5 bases). CDR1 MDHEN and CDR2 SYDVKM come from the germline V gene. V was cut by 3 bases and J by 2 bases, with 15 bases left in between. The CDR3 has 16 residues. CDR3 sequence reads: CASSLVKGSFTDTQYF. The DNA for the CDR3 is TGTGCCAGCAGTTTGGTAAAGGGGTCTTTCACAGATACGCAGTATTTT.

The chain has TRBV19 and TRBJ2-7; TRBD1 might be the D (6 bases). Trimming removed 6 bases from V and 4 bases from J, with 16 bases in between. Germline V gives CDR1 LNHDA, CDR2 SQIVND (reference sequence). The CDR3 covers 14 residues. CDR3 region: CASRTMTGPYEQYF. The DNA for the CDR3 is TGTGCCAGTAGGACGATGACAGGACCATACGAGCAGTACTTC.

The chain joins TRBV7-2 to TRBJ2-1, with 8 bases aligning to TRBD1. After removal of 2 bases from V and 6 bases from J, the junction contained 9 bases not matched to a gene. Germline loops: CDR1 SGHTA, CDR2 FQGNSA. The CDR3 length is 16 residues. CDR3 bases: TGTGCCAGCAGCTTACAGGGGGCAAAATTAGGCAATGAGCAGTTCTTC. Its translation: CASSLQGAKLGNEQFF.

A note on this clonotype: Germline is not matched at one junction end, which may reflect a read error. The chain uses TRBV2 and TRBJ2-1, with D uncertain. CDR3 size: 8 residues. The germline V gene encodes CDR1 SNHLY and CDR2 FYNNEI. The CDR3 loop reads CASSEEFF. DNA for the CDR3: TGTGCCAGCAGTGAGGAGTTCTTC.

The V call is TRBV5-1, the J call TRBJ1-1, with a possible D match to TRBD1 (5 bases). The germline V and J ends were trimmed by 4 bases and 8 bases, with 24 bases remaining between them. The CDR3 loop spans 16 amino acids. Germline lookup yields CDR1 SGHRS and CDR2 YFSETQ. The CDR3 DNA follows: TGCGCCAGCAGCCGGTTCTACGACAGCCCAGGATCCGAAGCTTTCTTT. Encoded protein: CASSRFYDSPGSEAFF.

The chain joins TRBV18 to TRBJ2-7; 10 positions match TRBD2. J gave up 2 bases and V 4 bases, and 8 bases lay outside the gene matches. The CDR3 extends over 16 amino acids. Germline-derived CDR1 and CDR2 are KGHSH and LQKENI. The CDR3 DNA follows: TGTGCCAGCTCACTCACTCAGCGGGAGGGAACCTACGAGCAGTACTTC. Amino acid sequence: CASSLTQREGTYEQYF.

Only a few counts were recorded for this clonotype. The gene calls are TRBV19 and TRBJ1-5; D remains ambiguous. V was trimmed by 5 bases and J by 0 bases, leaving 14 bases between them. The germline V gene encodes CDR1 LNHDA and CDR2 SQIVND (reference sequence). The CDR3 covers 16 residues. Here the CDR3 DNA reads TGTGCCAGTAGTCTCTCCGCACGATCTAGCAATCAGCCCCAGCATTTT. This encodes CASSLSARSSNQPQHF. The full variable domain, its missing parts supplied by reference TRBV19 and TRBJ1-5, is DGGITQSPKYLFRKEGQNVTLSCEQNLNHDAMYWYRQDPGQGLRLIYYSQIVNDFQKGDIAEGYSVSREKKESFPLTVTSAQKNPTAFYLCASSLSARSSNQPQHFGDGTRLSIL.

V usage is TRBV12-5 and J usage is TRBJ2-1; the D is unclear. This CDR3 region has 14 residues. The V gene's germline CDR1 is LGHNT and CDR2 FRNRAP. V gave up 7 bases and J gave up 5 bases, with 15 bases separating them. The CDR3 loop reads CASASQAGDNEQFF. CDR3 bases: TGTGCTAGTGCCTCCCAGGCAGGCGACAATGAGCAGTTCTTC.

This clonotype was counted once. The chain joins TRBV6-5 to TRBJ2-1, with 8 nucleotides matching TRBD2. J was trimmed by 4 bases and V by 9 bases; bases with no gene match: 8. Per germline, CDR1 MNHEY and CDR2 SVGAGI. This CDR3 is 14 amino acids long. CDR3 loop: CARGLSGSYNEQFF. Here the CDR3 DNA reads TGTGCCAGAGGTTTAAGCGGGAGTTACAATGAGCAGTTCTTC.

The J gene is TRBJ2-7, the V gene TRBV7-3, with D possibly matching TRBD1 (5 bases). The V end lost 5 bases, the J end lost 0 bases, and 11 bases lay between the germline ends. CDR1 SGHTA and CDR2 FQGTGA come from the germline V gene. The CDR3 extends over 14 amino acids. The CDR3 DNA follows: TGTGCCAGCAGCCAGGACACTAACTCCTACGAGCAGTACTTC. It codes for CASSQDTNSYEQYF.

This clonotype was picked up many times. CDR3 loop: CASRGQRGPPSTDTQYF. CDR3 sequence (DNA): TGTGCCAGCAGGGGACAGCGGGGACCTCCTAGCACAGATACGCAGTATTTT. The chain couples TRBV7-6 to TRBJ2-3; D possibly matches TRBD1 or TRBD2 (7 bases each). The CDR3 contains 17 residues. Germline CDR1 SGHVS, CDR2 FNYEAQ. Trimming left V 6 bases short and J 0 bases short, with 19 bases between.